The sequence of this TCR beta chain was determined in a study of CD8+ T cells in alopecia areata. The overall study: Each of the treated patients was given oral tofacitinib, 5 to 10 mg twice daily, for moderate-to-severe alopecia areata.

The sequencing template was cDNA reverse transcribed from extracted RNA. Measured with immunoSEQ multiplex PCR; TCRdb has only the in-frame clones, and not every one. The sample shows about 200,000 clones, over 60% of them seen only once. As for treatment: oral pan-JAK inhibitor, 5-10 mg twice daily. In alopecia areata patients, both lesional scalp punch biopsies and peripheral blood were collected. Sorting of CD4+ and CD8+ T cells was performed on PBMCs. In germline, CDR1 is GTSNPN, CDR2 SVGIG (reference sequence). V dropped 2 bases and J dropped 11 bases, with 24 bases sitting between them. The CDR3 runs 15 residues. This clone was recorded only once. Its antigen is not identified. The study's findings and limits: Many of the expanded lesional clones endured in scalp and blood while on tofacitinib.

The source of this sequence is a human donor with alopecia areata. V is TRBV30 and J is TRBJ1-1; tentatively, D is TRBD1 (6 bases). Material: CD4+ T cells sorted from blood, obtained at week 4, from a patient treated with tofacitinib. CDR3 sequence: CAWSPNFRGAGRAFF. The CDR3 nucleotides read TGTGCCTGGAGTCCAAATTTTCGGGGGGCAGGGCGGGCTTTCTTT.